A selection of T cell receptor beta chains follows, all from one sample in a study of CD8+CD57+ T cells in acquired aplastic anemia. In TCRdb, the reads were re-called with MiXCR into one record per CDR3 protein. The sample lists approximately 180,000 distinct CDR3 sequences, around half seen once, with more than 0.85% in the top ten. The sequenced material came from sorted CD4+, CD8+, or CD8+CD57+ T cells (not recorded which) from PBMCs. These receptors were obtained from a human donor with aplastic anemia. Each CDR3 is given with its conserved first and last residue. The order of the fields is CDR3 length, V gene, D gene, clone size, J gene, CDR3 protein, CDR3 DNA. The D gene is left open where the match is weak. The listing skips clone size in some rows; elsewhere it reads once, few, many or a size class.

11,TRBV20-1,-,-,TRBJ1-1,CSASLVREAFF,TGCAGTGCTAGTTTAGTCAGGGAAGCTTTCTTT
15,TRBV7-2,-,many,TRBJ2-2,CASSSGGPYTGELFF,TGTGCCAGCAGCTCCGGGGGGCCGTACACCGGGGAGCTGTTTTTT
15,TRBV15,TRBD1,few,TRBJ2-7,CATSRGDRDTDEQYF,TGTGCCACCAGCAGAGGGGACAGGGATACGGACGAGCAGTACTTC
12,TRBV15,-,few,TRBJ1-1,CATSRDRKEAFF,TGTGCCACCAGCAGGGACAGAAAGGAGGCTTTCTTT
15,TRBV11-2,-,-,TRBJ1-6,CASSLESSFGSPLHF,TGTGCCAGCAGCTTAGAGAGCAGTTTTGGATCACCCCTCCACTTT
14,TRBV10-1,-,-,TRBJ1-4,CASSDPGTAEKLFF,TGCGCCAGCAGTGACCCCGGGACGGCTGAAAAACTGTTTTTT
14,TRBV2,-,-,TRBJ1-2,CASSNTVLFYGYTF,TGTGCCAGTAGTAACACGGTCCTCTTCTATGGCTACACCTTC
13,TRBV10-3,-,few,TRBJ1-5,CAISGAVTQPQHF,TGTGCCATCAGTGGGGCAGTGACTCAGCCCCAGCATTTT
15,TRBV10-3,TRBD1,many,TRBJ1-1,CAISTTGGKGTEAFF,TGTGCCATCAGCACGACAGGGGGCAAGGGCACTGAAGCTTTCTTT
13,TRBV7-2,-,many,TRBJ1-6,CASSLEGGSPLHF,TGTGCCAGCAGCTTAGAAGGAGGGTCACCCCTCCACTTT
15,TRBV14,-,-,TRBJ2-7,CASSQDSWGREEQYF,TGTGCCAGCAGCCAAGATAGTTGGGGTAGGGAAGAGCAGTACTTC
14,TRBV10-3,TRBD1,many,TRBJ1-2,CAIRPQGGDYGYTF,TGTGCCATCAGACCGCAGGGGGGGGACTATGGCTACACCTTC
14,TRBV18,-,-,TRBJ1-5,CASSLEGLNQPQHF,TGTGCCAGCTCACTAGAGGGCCTAAATCAGCCCCAGCATTTT
13,TRBV3-1,-,many,TRBJ2-7,CASSQDLVSEQYF,TGTGCCAGCAGCCAAGACCTAGTATCCGAGCAGTACTTC
15,TRBV12-3/TRBV12-4,TRBD1,many,TRBJ1-6,CASTQGAVISSPLHF,TGTGCCAGCACCCAGGGGGCGGTAATTTCTTCACCCCTCCACTTT